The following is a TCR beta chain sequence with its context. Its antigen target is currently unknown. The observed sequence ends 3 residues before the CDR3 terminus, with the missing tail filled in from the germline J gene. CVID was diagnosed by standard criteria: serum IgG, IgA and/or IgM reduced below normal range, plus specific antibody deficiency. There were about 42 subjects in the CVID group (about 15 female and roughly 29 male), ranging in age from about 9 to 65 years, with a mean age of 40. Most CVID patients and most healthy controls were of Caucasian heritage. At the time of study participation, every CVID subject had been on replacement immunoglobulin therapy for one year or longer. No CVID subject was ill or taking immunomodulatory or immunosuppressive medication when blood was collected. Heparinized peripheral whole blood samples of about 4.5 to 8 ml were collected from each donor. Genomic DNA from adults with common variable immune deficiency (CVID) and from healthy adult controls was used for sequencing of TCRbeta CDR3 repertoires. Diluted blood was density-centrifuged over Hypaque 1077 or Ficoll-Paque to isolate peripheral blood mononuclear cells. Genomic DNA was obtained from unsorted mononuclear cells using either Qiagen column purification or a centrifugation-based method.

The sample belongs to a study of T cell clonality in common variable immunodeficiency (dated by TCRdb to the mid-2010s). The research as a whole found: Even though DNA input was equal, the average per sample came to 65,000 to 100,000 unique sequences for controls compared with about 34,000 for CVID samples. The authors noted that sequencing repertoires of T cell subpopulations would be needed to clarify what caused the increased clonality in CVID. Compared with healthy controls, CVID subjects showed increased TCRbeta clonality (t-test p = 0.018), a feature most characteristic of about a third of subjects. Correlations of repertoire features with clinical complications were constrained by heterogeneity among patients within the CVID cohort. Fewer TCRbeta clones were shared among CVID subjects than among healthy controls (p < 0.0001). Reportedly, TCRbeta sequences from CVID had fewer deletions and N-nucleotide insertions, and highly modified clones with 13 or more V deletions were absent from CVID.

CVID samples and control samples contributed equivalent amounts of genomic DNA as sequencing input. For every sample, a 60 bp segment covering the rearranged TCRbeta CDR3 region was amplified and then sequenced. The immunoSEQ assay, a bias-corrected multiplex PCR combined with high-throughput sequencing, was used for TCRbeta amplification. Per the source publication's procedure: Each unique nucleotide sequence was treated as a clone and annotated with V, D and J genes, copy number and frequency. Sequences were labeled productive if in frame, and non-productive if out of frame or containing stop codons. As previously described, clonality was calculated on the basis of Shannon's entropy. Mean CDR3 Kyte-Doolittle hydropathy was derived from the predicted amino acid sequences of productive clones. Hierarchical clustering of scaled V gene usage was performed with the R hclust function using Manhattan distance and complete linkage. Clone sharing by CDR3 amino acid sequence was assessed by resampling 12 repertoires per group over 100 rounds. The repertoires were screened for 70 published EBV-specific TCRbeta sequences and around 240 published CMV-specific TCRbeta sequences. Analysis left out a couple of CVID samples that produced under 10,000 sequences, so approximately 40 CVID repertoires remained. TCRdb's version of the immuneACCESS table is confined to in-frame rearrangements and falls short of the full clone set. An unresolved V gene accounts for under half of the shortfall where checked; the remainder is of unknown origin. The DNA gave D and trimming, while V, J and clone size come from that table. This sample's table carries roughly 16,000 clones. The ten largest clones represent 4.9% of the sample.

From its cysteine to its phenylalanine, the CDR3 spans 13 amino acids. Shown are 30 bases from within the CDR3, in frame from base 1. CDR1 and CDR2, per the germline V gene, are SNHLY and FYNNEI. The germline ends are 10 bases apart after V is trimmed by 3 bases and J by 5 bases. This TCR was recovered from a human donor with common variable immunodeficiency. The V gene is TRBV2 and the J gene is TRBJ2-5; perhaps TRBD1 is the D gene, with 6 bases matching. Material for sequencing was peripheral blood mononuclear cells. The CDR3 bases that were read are TGTGCCAGCAGTGACGCAGGGGTCGAGACC. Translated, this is CASSDAGVET. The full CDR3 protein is CASSDAGVETQYF. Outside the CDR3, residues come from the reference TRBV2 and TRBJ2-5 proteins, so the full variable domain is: EPEVTQTPSHQVTQMGQEVILRCVPISNHLYFYWYRQILGQKVEFLVSFYNNEISEKSEIFDDQFSVERPDGSNFTLKIRSTKLEDSAMYFCASSDAGVETQYFGPGTRLLVL.